This note documents a single T cell receptor (beta chain) sequence. No antigen is known for it. Per-nucleotide qualities are absent, and no much larger clonotype sits a single base away. The germline V gene specifies SNHLY as CDR1 and FYNNEI as CDR2. From the cysteine through the phenylalanine, the CDR3 covers 17 amino acids. Only the CDR3 region is kept as DNA, spanning 51 bases read in frame from base 1. The germline ends are 15 bases apart after V is trimmed by 6 bases and J by 0 bases. The donors were healthy, HIV-negative adults with no recently reported acute infections or vaccinations. Every donor was a Caucasian adult living in Nashville, Tennessee, USA. CD4+ T cells were enriched by magnetic negative selection, after which naive cells were positively selected on CD45RA and the negative fraction was taken as the memory subset. Blood was collected by leukapheresis, and PBMCs were isolated by Ficoll-Histopaque density gradient centrifugation and then cryopreserved in liquid nitrogen vapor phase. Analytical flow cytometry was used to check the purity and quantity of every magnetically sorted T cell population. Each sorted fraction had its genomic DNA isolated and then quantified by UV absorbance on a Nanodrop 2000c.

The data were obtained in a study of shared clonotypes between healthy human individuals (dated by TCRdb to 2018 to 2020). The study in broad terms: A couple of women and a few men aged 18 to 49 years were included in the cohort. For each donor, three plates each were used for CD4 naive and CD4 memory, two plates were used for CD8 naive, and one plate was used for CD8 memory. Blood TCR repertoires of roughly five healthy adults were deeply sequenced to estimate repertoire size and the extent of clonotype sharing between individuals. Libraries were prepared and TCR repertoires were sequenced by different laboratories using diverse techniques, in order to increase sequencing depth and limit assay-specific biases. Per donor, leukapheresis produced somewhere between about 0.8 and 9.5 billion PBMCs.

What the research found in general, with its limitations: Across four donors, roughly 5.1% of naive CD4, 3% to 4% of naive CD8, 2.3% of memory CD4, and approximately 0.4% of memory CD8 clonotypes were shared. Sampling was restricted to blood, and TCR repertoires in tissues likely differ from the TCR repertoires found in blood. Rarefaction of sorted-subset datasets indicated incomplete sequencing despite the large sequencing depth. Pairwise subsampling led to the expectation that sequencing depth would affect the degree of clonotype sharing among donors. Compared with non-shared clonotypes, the clonotypes found in all four sorted-subset donors had higher generation probabilities. The small number of donors limited the genetic and exposure-history diversity represented. Naive subsets generally had larger estimated clonotype richness than memory subsets.

Using the deep immunoSEQ assay, TCR CDR3 regions were amplified from genomic DNA by multiplex PCR. For each cell subset, the extracted genomic DNA was distributed evenly across all wells of several immunoSEQ 96-well plates, and each plate served as one replicate. Each replicate PCR for sorted subsets received roughly 200 ng genomic DNA, equal to some 32,000 T cell genomes. The purified libraries were quantified using a Qubit 3.0 fluorometer, sized with a Bioanalyzer 2100, and then quantified again using the KAPA Library Quantification kit. Each immunoSEQ 96-well plate was sequenced on its own single-read 150-cycle Illumina NextSeq 550 flow cell. The authors' pipeline ran thus. The immunoSEQ output contained only junctional sequences without quality scores, so filtering could not match that applied to full-length reads. Sequences were annotated with PyIR, a Python wrapper for IgBLAST v1.9, using IMGT germline references to assign V/J genes and CDR3. Reads with weak V/J assignments (E-value above 1e-6), missing CDR3, stop codons, out-of-frame junctions, or ambiguous translated residues were removed. V3J clonotypes were defined as sequences sharing the same inferred V gene, J gene, and CDR3 amino acid sequence. Percentage overlap between repertoires was calculated by dividing the number of shared unique clonotypes by the size of the smaller repertoire. Three approaches were used to assess repertoire richness: RTK rarefaction, the Chao1 estimator, and Recon v2.1 estimates of unobserved clonotypes. OLGA was used to compute generation probabilities for all TCRbeta clonotypes that the gDNA method yielded from a few donors. This immuneACCESS table, as held by TCRdb, lists in-frame sequences with V and J called but not all clones. Of the missing ones, under half trace to an unresolved V gene in checked studies; the others have no known cause. V, J and clone size are taken as reported in that table, and D and trimming were inferred from the DNA itself. The sample profile shows more than 2 million clones; roughly 95% of them were found once. The leading ten clones occupy 0.13% of the sample.

Sequencing was performed on naive CD4+ T cells sorted from blood. This sample's cell subset or site label indicates: CD45RA+ positively selected. Recombination linked TRBV2 to TRBJ1-6; confidence is insufficient to name the D gene. The clonotype comes from a man between 18 and 35 years old in good health. The CDR3 amino acid sequence is: CASRNTVTFSYNSPLHF. The nucleotide sequence reads TGTGCCAGCAGGAACACGGTCACTTTCTCCTATAATTCACCCCTCCACTTT.